This TCR beta chain was obtained from a study of response to subunit inactivated influenza vaccine (dated by TCRdb to about 2018). In terms of the full investigation: Deep quantitative T cell receptor repertoire profiling was used in the study to track responses to a trivalent subunit inactivated influenza vaccine.

General conclusions and limits of the study: The authors suggested that each seasonal influenza vaccination may recruit only a limited number of new T cells.

The V end loses 0 bases and the J end loses 3 bases, and a stretch of 15 bases separates them. The CDR3, from cysteine to phenylalanine, totals 16 residues. The sequence is cut down to CDR3 DNA, 48 bases in frame from base 1. CDR1 LGHNA and CDR2 YNFKEQ are derived from the germline V gene. The library was prepared using RT-PCR. The instrument given in TCRdb is Illumina HiSeq 2500. TCRdb reanalyzed the raw reads on its own, using fastp at Q25 for trimming and MiXCR for clone calling, and kept in-frame beta chains. Every CDR3 protein is listed once, alongside the most common genes and DNA of its rows. This sample is represented by approximately 530,000 distinct CDR3 sequences; less than 8% of them were singletons. The top ten hold around 13% of the sample. This clonotype was recorded a few times. The target of this receptor is not known. No much larger clonotype is one base removed from it; base qualities were not supplied.

The clonotype was recovered from a man in his fifties or sixties who received an inactivated influenza vaccine. Donor details come from another sample of the same person, matched by shared clones. The chain couples TRBV4-2 to TRBJ2-7; TRBD2 is a weak D gene call, 6 bases matching. Specimen: PBMCs from blood, collected around 2 years after vaccination. The DNA sequence is given as TGTGCCAGCAGCCAAGAAGGCGGGGTCGGAGGCTACGAGCAGTACTTC. It specifies CASSQEGGVGGYEQYF.